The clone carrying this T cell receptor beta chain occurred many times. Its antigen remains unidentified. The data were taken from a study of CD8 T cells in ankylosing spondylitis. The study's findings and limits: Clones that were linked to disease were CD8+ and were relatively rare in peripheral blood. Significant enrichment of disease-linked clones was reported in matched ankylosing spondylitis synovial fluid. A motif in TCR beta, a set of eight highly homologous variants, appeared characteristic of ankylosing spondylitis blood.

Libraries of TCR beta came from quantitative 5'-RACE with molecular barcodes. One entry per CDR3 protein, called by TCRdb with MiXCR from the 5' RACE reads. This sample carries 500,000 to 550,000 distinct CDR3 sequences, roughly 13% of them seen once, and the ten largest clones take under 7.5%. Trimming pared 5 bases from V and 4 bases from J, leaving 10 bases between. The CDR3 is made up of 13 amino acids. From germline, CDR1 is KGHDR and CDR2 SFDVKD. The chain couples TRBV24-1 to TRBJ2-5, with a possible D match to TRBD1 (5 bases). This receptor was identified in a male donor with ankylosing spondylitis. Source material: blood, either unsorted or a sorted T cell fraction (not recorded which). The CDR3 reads CATSVAGIETQYF. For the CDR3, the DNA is TGTGCCACCAGTGTGGCAGGGATAGAGACCCAGTACTTC.